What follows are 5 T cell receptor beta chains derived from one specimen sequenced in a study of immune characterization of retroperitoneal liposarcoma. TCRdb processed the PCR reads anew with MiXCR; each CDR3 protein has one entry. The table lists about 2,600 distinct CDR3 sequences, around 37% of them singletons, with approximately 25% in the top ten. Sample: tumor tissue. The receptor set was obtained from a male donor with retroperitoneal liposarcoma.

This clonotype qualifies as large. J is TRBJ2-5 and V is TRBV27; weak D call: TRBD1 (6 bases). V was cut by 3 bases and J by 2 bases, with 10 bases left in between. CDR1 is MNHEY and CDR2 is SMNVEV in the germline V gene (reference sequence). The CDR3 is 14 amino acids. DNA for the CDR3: TGTGCCAGCAGTTTCCTGGACAGACAAGAGACCCAGTACTTC. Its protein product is CASSFLDRQETQYF.

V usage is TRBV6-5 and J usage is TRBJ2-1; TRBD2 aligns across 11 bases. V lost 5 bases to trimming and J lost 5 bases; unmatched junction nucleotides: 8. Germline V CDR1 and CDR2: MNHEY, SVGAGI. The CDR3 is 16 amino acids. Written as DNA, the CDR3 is TGTGCCAGCAGTCGCCTCGGGACTAGCGGCCACAATGAGCAGTTCTTC. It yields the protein CASSRLGTSGHNEQFF.

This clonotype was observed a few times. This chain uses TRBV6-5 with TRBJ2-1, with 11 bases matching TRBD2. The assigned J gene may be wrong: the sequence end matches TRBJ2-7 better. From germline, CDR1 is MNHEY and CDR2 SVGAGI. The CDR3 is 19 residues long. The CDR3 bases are TGTGCCAGCAGTTACAGTAGCGGGAGGGGCCTGGGAGTCCACAATGAGCAGTACTTC. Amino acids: CASSYSSGRGLGVHNEQYF.

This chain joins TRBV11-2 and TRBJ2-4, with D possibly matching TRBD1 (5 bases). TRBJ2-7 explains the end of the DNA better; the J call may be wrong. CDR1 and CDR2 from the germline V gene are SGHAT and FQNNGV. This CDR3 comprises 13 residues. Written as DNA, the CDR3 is TGTGCCAGCAGCTTATCCAGGGTATACGAGCAGTACTTC. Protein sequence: CASSLSRVYEQYF.

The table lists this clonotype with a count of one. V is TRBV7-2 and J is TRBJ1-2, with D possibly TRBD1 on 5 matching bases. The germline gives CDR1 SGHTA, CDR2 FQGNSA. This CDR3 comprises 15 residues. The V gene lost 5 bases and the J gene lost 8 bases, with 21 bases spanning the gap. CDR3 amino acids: CASSPVWGDLKGYTF. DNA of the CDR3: TGTGCCAGCAGCCCCGTGTGGGGGGATCTTAAGGGCTACACCTTC.